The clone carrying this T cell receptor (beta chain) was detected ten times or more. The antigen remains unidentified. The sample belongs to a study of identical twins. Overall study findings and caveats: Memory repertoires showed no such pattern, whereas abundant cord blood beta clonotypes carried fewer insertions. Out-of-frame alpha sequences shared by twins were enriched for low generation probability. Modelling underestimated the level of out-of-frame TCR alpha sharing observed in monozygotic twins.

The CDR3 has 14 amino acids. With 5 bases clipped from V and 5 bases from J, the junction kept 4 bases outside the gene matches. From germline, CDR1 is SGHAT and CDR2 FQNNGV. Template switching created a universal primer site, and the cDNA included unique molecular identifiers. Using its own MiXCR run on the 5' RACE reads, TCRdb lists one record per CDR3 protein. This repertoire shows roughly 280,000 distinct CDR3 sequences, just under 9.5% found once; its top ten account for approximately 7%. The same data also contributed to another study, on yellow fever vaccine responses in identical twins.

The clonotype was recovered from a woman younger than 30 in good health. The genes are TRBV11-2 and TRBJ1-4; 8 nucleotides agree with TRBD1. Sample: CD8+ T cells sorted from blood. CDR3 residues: CASSLTGANEKLFF. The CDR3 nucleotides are TGTGCCAGCAGCCTGACAGGGGCAAATGAAAAACTGTTTTTT.